One sample yielded the 11 T cell receptor beta chains listed below, sequenced in a study of blood T cell repertoires in COVID-19. Method: immunoSEQ multiplex PCR; TCRdb's copy keeps in-frame clones and lacks some. The data hold 200,000 or so clones, with approximately 81% observed a single time. The sequenced sample consisted of peripheral blood. The receptors derive from a woman of 80 years or more with acute or convalescent COVID-19.

V usage is TRBV29-1 and J usage is TRBJ2-5; the match to TRBD1 covers 12 bases. CDR1 and CDR2 (germline): SQVTM, ANQGSEA. CDR3 length: 14 amino acids. V shed 4 bases, J shed 5 bases, and the junction held 5 bases outside the gene matches. CDR3: CSVVGTGGRETQYF. The CDR3 bases are TGCAGCGTTGTGGGGACAGGGGGCAGGGAGACCCAGTACTTC.

The chain recombines TRBV12-3 or TRBV12-4 with TRBJ2-5, with D unresolved. Between the trimmed V and J ends, which lost 2 bases and 5 bases, there was a span of 6 bases. This CDR3 comprises 12 residues. Here the CDR3 DNA reads TGTGCCAGCAGTTTAACCCGGGAGACCCAGTACTTC. Translated: CASSLTRETQYF.

This chain joins TRBV10-1 and TRBJ1-1; TRBD1 matches at 8 bases. The germline V gene encodes CDR1 WNHNN and CDR2 SYGVQD (reference sequence). V shed 7 bases and J 0 bases; nucleotides not matched to a gene: 7. This CDR3 is 15 amino acids long. The CDR3, as DNA: TGCGCCAGCACAATGGGGACAGGAATGAACACTGAAGCTTTCTTT. It codes for CASTMGTGMNTEAFF.

This clone was seen once. The gene calls are TRBV11-1 and TRBJ1-1; TRBD1 might be the D (6 bases). Germline lookup yields CDR1 SGHAT and CDR2 FQDESV (reference sequence). Trimming pared 6 bases from V and 5 bases from J, leaving 10 bases between. This CDR3 spans 12 amino acids. The CDR3 coding sequence is TGTGCCAGCAGAGACACAGGGACTGAAGCTTTCTTT. Translating gives CASRDTGTEAFF.

The chain links TRBV7-9 to TRBJ2-7; the D gene is possibly TRBD2 (5 bases). V was shortened by 4 bases and J by 6 bases, with 13 bases between the two germline ends. CDR3 size: 13 residues. CDR1 and CDR2 (germline): SEHNR, FQNEAQ (reference sequence). CDR3 in DNA: TGTGCCAGCAGCTCCGGATGGGAGTCCGAGCAGTACTTC. Its protein product is CASSSGWESEQYF.

The V gene is TRBV29-1, the J gene TRBJ1-2; possible D gene TRBD1, 5 bases. Germline values: CDR1 SQVTM, CDR2 ANQGSEA. This CDR3 spans 15 amino acids. V was trimmed by 4 bases and J by 6 bases, leaving 21 bases between them. The CDR3 reads CSVVGLTGGLDGYTF. CDR3 coding DNA: TGCAGCGTTGTTGGATTGACCGGGGGTTTAGATGGCTACACCTTC.

The J gene is TRBJ1-2, the V gene TRBV5-5, with D possibly matching TRBD1 (6 bases). This CDR3 has 15 amino acids. V lost 4 bases to trimming and J lost 4 bases, with 17 bases between them. From germline, CDR1 is SGHKS and CDR2 YYEKEE (reference sequence). The CDR3 sequence: CASSPGPGDSYGYTF. In DNA, the CDR3 is TGTGCCAGCAGCCCTGGACCAGGGGATAGCTATGGCTACACCTTC.

The sample holds one count of this clone. The chain carries TRBV11-2 and TRBJ2-3, with TRBD2 matching 9 bases. With V trimmed by 3 bases and J by 2 bases, 9 bases remained unmatched. Germline CDR1 SGHAT, CDR2 FQNNGV. There are 17 residues in the CDR3. CDR3 in DNA: TGTGCCAGCAGCTTGAGCCTAGGCGGGGGGGCCACAGATACGCAGTATTTT. It is translated as CASSLSLGGGATDTQYF.

The chain uses TRBV27 and TRBJ1-1, with unresolved D. Trimming pared 5 bases from V and 1 base from J, leaving 11 bases between. Per germline, CDR1 MNHEY and CDR2 SMNVEV (reference sequence). The CDR3 runs 14 residues. The DNA of the CDR3 is TGTGCCAGCAGTCCCAACGAGGGGAACACTGAAGCTTTCTTT. Its translation is CASSPNEGNTEAFF.

This rearrangement joins TRBV24-1 to TRBJ2-5; D perhaps matches TRBD2 (5 bases). V shed 2 bases and J shed 0 bases, with 15 bases lying between them. The CDR3 covers 17 residues. Germline assignment: CDR1 KGHDR and CDR2 SFDVKD. CDR3 in amino acids: CATSDSFAPGNQETQYF. DNA for the CDR3: TGTGCCACCAGTGATTCCTTTGCGCCGGGAAACCAAGAGACCCAGTACTTC.

This sequence joins TRBV7-2 and TRBJ2-5; 9 bases map to TRBD2. The CDR3 covers 14 residues. V shed 1 base, J shed 5 bases, and the junction held 2 bases outside the gene matches. Germline CDR1 reads SGHTA; CDR2 reads FQGNSA. CDR3 coding DNA: TGTGCCAGCAGCTTAGGCGGGGGGGCCGAGACCCAGTACTTC. It yields the protein CASSLGGGAETQYF.